The present TCR beta chain was sequenced within a study of technical replicates of blood from a few donors. Profiled with immunoSEQ multiplex PCR; TCRdb holds only in-frame clones, not every one. The sample has around 50,000 clones; approximately 94% are singletons. V was pared by 7 bases and J by 2 bases, with 11 bases between. This CDR3 comprises 13 residues. Germline V gene sequence: CDR1 MNHEY, CDR2 SMNVEV (reference sequence). The receptor's source is a human donor in good health. The sequenced sample consisted of T cells isolated from PBMCs. The chain joins TRBV27 to TRBJ1-1, with D possibly matching TRBD1 (5 bases). The CDR3 nucleotides are TGTGCCAGCATGGTACAGGTTAACACTGAAGCTTTCTTT. Translation gives CASMVQVNTEAFF.